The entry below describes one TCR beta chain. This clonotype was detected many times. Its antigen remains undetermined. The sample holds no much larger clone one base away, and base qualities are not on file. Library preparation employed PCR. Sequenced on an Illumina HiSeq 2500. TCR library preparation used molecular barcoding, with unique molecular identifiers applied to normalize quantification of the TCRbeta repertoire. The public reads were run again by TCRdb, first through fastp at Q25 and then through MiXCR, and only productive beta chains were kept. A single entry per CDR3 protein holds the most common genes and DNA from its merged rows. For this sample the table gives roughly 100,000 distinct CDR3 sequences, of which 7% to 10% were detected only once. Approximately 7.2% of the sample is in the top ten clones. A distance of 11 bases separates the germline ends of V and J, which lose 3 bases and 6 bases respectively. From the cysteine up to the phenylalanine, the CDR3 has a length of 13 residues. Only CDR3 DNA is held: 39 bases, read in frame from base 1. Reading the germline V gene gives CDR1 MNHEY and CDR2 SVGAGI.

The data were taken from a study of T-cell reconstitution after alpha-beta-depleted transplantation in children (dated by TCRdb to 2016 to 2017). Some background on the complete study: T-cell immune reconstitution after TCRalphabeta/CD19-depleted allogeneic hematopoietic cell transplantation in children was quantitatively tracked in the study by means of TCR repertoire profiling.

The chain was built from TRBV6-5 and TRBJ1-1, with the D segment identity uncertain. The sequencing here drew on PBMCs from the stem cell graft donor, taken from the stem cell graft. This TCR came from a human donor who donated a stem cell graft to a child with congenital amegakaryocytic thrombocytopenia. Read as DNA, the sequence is TGTGCCAGCAGTTATGGTGAAGGGTCTGAAGCTTTCTTT. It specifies CASSYGEGSEAFF.